Each of the 31 T cell receptor beta chains below was sequenced from the same sample in a study of CD8+CD57+ T cells in acquired aplastic anemia. Genomic DNA acted as the template from which TCR beta VDJ combination and CDR3 sequence profiling were carried out. MiXCR was run by TCRdb on the reads, yielding one entry per CDR3 protein. This sample yields tens of thousands of distinct CDR3 sequences, of which about 78% are seen a single time; 34% belongs to the top ten. The sequenced sample was sorted CD4+, CD8+, or CD8+CD57+ T cells (not recorded which) from PBMCs. The receptors come from a human donor in good health, serving as a control.

V usage is TRBV2 and J usage is TRBJ1-6; no reliable D call. V lost 7 bases and J lost 7, with 11 bases in between. Germline V gives CDR1 SNHLY, CDR2 FYNNEI. CDR3 size: 13 residues. CDR3 coding DNA: TGTGCCAGCAATGGTGGGCCCAATTCACCCCTCCACTTT. It codes for CASNGGPNSPLHF.

J is TRBJ1-2 and V is TRBV24-1, with 7 bases identical to TRBD1. Germline V gives CDR1 KGHDR, CDR2 SFDVKD. The CDR3 is made up of 13 amino acids. Trimming at V came to 10 bases and at J to 4 bases, leaving 8 bases not matched to a gene. The CDR3 protein is CATWDSDRYGYTF. The CDR3 DNA is TGTGCCACGTGGGACAGTGATCGCTATGGCTACACCTTC.

In this sample, this clonotype turned up many times. At one end, the junction sequence differs from germline, possibly due to a read error. The CDR3 bases are TGCAGTGCTACCCGTTACTACCGACTCTACGGGCAGTACTTC. Its translation is CSATRYYRLYGQYF. The gene calls are TRBV20-1 and TRBJ2-7; D remains unclear. This CDR3 contains 14 residues. The germline V gene has CDR1 DFQATT and CDR2 SNEGSKA (reference sequence).

The V gene is TRBV2, the J gene TRBJ2-5; D ambiguous. The CDR3 is 11 residues long. Trimming shortened V by 1 base and J by 4 bases, and 1 base separated the two germline ends. Germline V gene lookup returns CDR1 SNHLY and CDR2 FYNNEI. This chain's CDR3 is CASSEVETQYF. CDR3 nucleotides: TGTGCCAGCAGTGAAGTAGAGACCCAGTACTTC.

This clonotype was seen a single time. The chain couples TRBV29-1 to TRBJ2-2, with TRBD1 matching 8 bases. Trimming removed 7 bases from V and 1 base from J; junction bases left unmatched: 2. CDR3 size: 13 residues. Germline V gives CDR1 SQVTM, CDR2 ANQGSEA. The CDR3, as DNA: TGCAGCGGCGGACAGGGGAACACCGGGGAGCTGTTTTTT. Amino acid sequence: CSGGQGNTGELFF.

J is TRBJ1-6 and V is TRBV19; a possible D gene is TRBD1 (5 bases). The CDR3 totals 16 residues. The V gene lost 4 bases and the J gene lost 7 bases, with 17 bases spanning the gap. CDR1 and CDR2 from the germline V gene are LNHDA and SQIVND (reference sequence). In DNA form, the CDR3 reads TGTGCCAGTAGTACGCGACGCGGGGGTGGCAATTCACCCCTCCACTTT. Its protein product is CASSTRRGGGNSPLHF.

This clonotype was recorded at least ten times. V gene TRBV28 combines with J gene TRBJ2-5; no clear D. CDR1 is MDHEN, CDR2 SYDVKM, per germline. This CDR3 is 11 amino acids long. V lost 6 bases to trimming and J lost 4 bases, with 6 bases between them. The CDR3 region is CASSPAETQYF. CDR3 bases: TGTGCCAGCAGCCCGGCAGAGACCCAGTACTTC.

The chain combines TRBV19 with TRBJ1-6; 8 nucleotides agree with TRBD1. Germline CDR1 reads LNHDA; CDR2 reads SQIVND (reference sequence). The CDR3 totals 14 residues. V dropped 7 bases and J dropped 10; count of bases not matched to a gene: 9. DNA for the CDR3: TGTGCCAGTACCGGGACAGGCTATCGGTCACCCCTCCACTTT. Translated, it gives CASTGTGYRSPLHF.

This chain connects TRBV24-1 to TRBJ1-2; TRBD1 might be the D (5 bases). Germline V lookup: CDR1 KGHDR, CDR2 SFDVKD. The V end lost 5 bases, the J end lost 8 bases, and 17 bases lay between the germline ends. The CDR3 runs 14 residues. CDR3 in DNA: TGTGCCACCAGTGTCGGGCAGGGACGAGGAGGCTACACCTTC. This encodes CATSVGQGRGGYTF.

The chain combines TRBV19 with TRBJ2-7, with TRBD1 matching 7 bases. Unmatched junction bases numbered 5, after V lost 6 bases and J lost 6 bases. Per the germline V gene, CDR1 is LNHDA and CDR2 is SQIVND (reference sequence). The CDR3 extends over 12 amino acids. This CDR3 reads CASRGQVGEQYF. CDR3 nucleotide sequence: TGTGCCAGTAGAGGACAGGTGGGCGAGCAGTACTTC.

The sample holds many counts of this clonotype. The chain joins TRBV12-3 or TRBV12-4 to TRBJ1-2; D is possibly TRBD1 (5 bases). Between the trimmed V and J ends, which lost 3 bases and 5 bases, there was a span of 16 bases. CDR3 length: 15 amino acids. This CDR3 is CASSFSGDRTYGYTF. DNA of the CDR3: TGTGCCAGCAGTTTTTCGGGAGACAGAACTTATGGCTACACCTTC.

This clonotype was seen only a few times. The junction departs from germline at one end; a sequencing error may be responsible. V is TRBV10-2 and J is TRBJ1-5; TRBD1 might be the D (6 bases). Germline V gene data show CDR1 as WSHSY and CDR2 as SAAADI. The CDR3 runs to 16 residues. Here the CDR3 reads CASRARAEGGNEPQHF. The CDR3 DNA is TGCGCCAGCAGGGCCCGAGCGGAGGGGGGCAATGAGCCCCAGCATTTT.

This CDR3 reads CASSQQNEQFF. CDR3 coding DNA: TGTGCCAGCAGCCAGCAAAATGAGCAGTTCTTC. V gene TRBV9 combines with J gene TRBJ2-1; no clear D gene. The CDR3 runs to 11 residues. The germline V gene has CDR1 SGDLS and CDR2 YYNGEE. Deletions cut 4 bases from V and 7 bases from J, with 6 bases between.

The chain joins TRBV29-1 to TRBJ1-1; D gene uncertain. Germline assignment: CDR1 SQVTM and CDR2 ANQGSEA. The CDR3 is 13 residues long. V was pared by 6 bases and J by 3 bases, with 14 bases between. This chain's CDR3 is CSVVYRPYTEAFF. The CDR3 nucleotides are TGCAGCGTCGTCTACCGGCCCTACACTGAAGCTTTCTTT.

This chain uses TRBV5-8 with TRBJ2-3; D not resolved. V was clipped by 4 bases and J by 0 bases, with 9 bases between them. The CDR3 covers 14 residues. The germline V gene has CDR1 SGHTS and CDR2 YDEGEE. CDR3 protein: CASSAGRSTDTQYF. The DNA for the CDR3 is TGTGCCAGCAGCGCCGGACGGAGCACAGATACGCAGTATTTT.

The chain couples TRBV7-3 to TRBJ1-6, with 9 bases lining up with TRBD1. Per germline, CDR1 SGHTA and CDR2 FQGTGA. V lost 0 bases to trimming and J lost 16 bases; unmatched junction nucleotides: 10. The CDR3 contains 15 residues. For the CDR3, the DNA is TGTGCCAGCAGCTTAACCGGGACAGGGCAGTCCCTTCTCCACTTT. As protein: CASSLTGTGQSLLHF.

A note on this clonotype: One end of the junction is discordant with germline, which a read error may explain. The CDR3 sequence is CASSVKTGDGYTF. CDR3 DNA sequence: TGTGCTAGCAGCGTAAAGACAGGGGATGGCTACACCTTC. The gene calls are TRBV9 and TRBJ1-2; 8 nucleotides match TRBD1. The germline CDR1 and CDR2 sequences are SGDLS and YYNGEE. The CDR3 consists of 13 residues.

The DNA of the CDR3 is TGTGCCAGCAGCTTATGGGGACAGGGGGTTGGAGAGACCCAGTACTTC. It specifies CASSLWGQGVGETQYF. V and J are TRBV7-3 and TRBJ2-5; TRBD1 matches at 11 bases. The trim removed 2 bases at V and 4 bases at J, leaving 6 bases unmatched. Germline loops: CDR1 SGHTA, CDR2 FQGTGA. The length of the CDR3 is 16 residues. The whole variable domain, remainder taken from reference TRBV7-3 and TRBJ2-5, is GAGVSQTPSNKVTEKGKYVELRCDPISGHTALYWYRQSLGQGPEFLIYFQGTGAADDSGLPNDRFFAVRPEGSVSTLKIQRTERGDSAVYLCASSLWGQGVGETQYFGPGTRLLVL.

The chain combines TRBV4-1 with TRBJ2-7; no firm D call. The CDR3 totals 13 residues. V was trimmed by 1 base and J by 3 bases, leaving 7 bases between them. CDR1 is MGHRA, CDR2 YSYEKL, per germline. The CDR3 DNA sequence: TGCGCCAGCAGCCAAGTTGAGTTCTACGAGCAGTACTTC. Protein: CASSQVEFYEQYF.

V and J are TRBV5-6 and TRBJ2-5; no clear D gene. V was shortened by 1 base and J by 0 bases, with 16 bases between the two germline ends. The CDR3 length is 17 residues. Per germline, CDR1 SGHDT and CDR2 YYEEEE. CDR3 in DNA: TGTGCCAGCAGCTTGCCTCCTCACAGAGTGTACCAAGAGACCCAGTACTTC. It yields the protein CASSLPPHRVYQETQYF.

The CDR3 is CASSLEQVDTEAFF. Here the CDR3 DNA reads TGTGCCAGCAGCTTGGAACAGGTCGACACTGAAGCTTTCTTT. J is TRBJ1-1 and V is TRBV5-6; D possibly corresponds to TRBD1 (5 bases). Trimming removed 0 bases from V and 3 bases from J, with 9 bases in between. The CDR3 covers 14 residues. Germline V CDR1 and CDR2: SGHDT, YYEEEE.

V gene TRBV11-1 combines with J gene TRBJ1-6; TRBD1 matches at 8 bases. Germline CDR1 reads SGHAT; CDR2 reads FQDESV (reference sequence). The CDR3 runs 16 residues. The ends lost 5 bases at V and 9 bases at J; junction bases unmatched: 12. This CDR3 is CASSPIWDRRGSPLHF. Here the CDR3 DNA reads TGTGCCAGCAGCCCGATTTGGGACAGGAGAGGTTCACCCCTCCACTTT.

The gene calls are TRBV19 and TRBJ1-6, with D tentatively TRBD1 (5 bases). The V gene's germline CDR1 is LNHDA and CDR2 SQIVND (reference sequence). V gave up 8 bases and J gave up 7 bases, with 18 bases separating them. This CDR3 spans 15 amino acids. This CDR3 reads CASGQTGTLNSPLHF. For the CDR3, the DNA is TGTGCCAGTGGGCAAACCGGGACCTTAAATTCACCCCTCCACTTT.

V and J are TRBV19 and TRBJ2-1; 8 nucleotides align to TRBD2. V was pared by 5 bases and J by 7 bases, with 1 base of the junction left unmatched. Germline V CDR1 and CDR2: LNHDA, SQIVND (reference sequence). This CDR3 is 12 amino acids long. The CDR3 DNA is TGTGCCAGTAGTCCTAGCGGGAATGAGCAGTTCTTC. It encodes CASSPSGNEQFF.

The chain joins TRBV2 to TRBJ1-2, with 7 positions matching TRBD1. The trim removed 6 bases at V and 6 bases at J, leaving 7 bases unmatched. The V gene's germline CDR1 is SNHLY and CDR2 FYNNEI. The CDR3 covers 13 residues. The CDR3 region is CASRGTASDGYTF. The CDR3 DNA sequence: TGTGCCAGCAGGGGGACAGCATCGGATGGCTACACCTTC. The full variable domain, completed using reference TRBV2 and TRBJ1-2, is EPEVTQTPSHQVTQMGQEVILRCVPISNHLYFYWYRQILGQKVEFLVSFYNNEISEKSEIFDDQFSVERPDGSNFTLKIRSTKLEDSAMYFCASRGTASDGYTFGSGTRLTVV.

This chain uses TRBV2 with TRBJ1-6; perhaps TRBD1 as D (5 bases). The CDR3 totals 15 residues. Germline lookup yields CDR1 SNHLY and CDR2 FYNNEI. Trimming pared 3 bases from V and 8 bases from J, leaving 14 bases between. The CDR3 protein is CASSDRPGRDSPLHF. The DNA for the CDR3 is TGTGCCAGCAGTGATCGGCCAGGGAGGGATTCACCCCTCCACTTT.

The chain carries TRBV10-3 and TRBJ1-6; the match to TRBD1 covers 7 bases. CDR3 length: 15 amino acids. J gave up 8 bases and V 4 bases, and 8 bases lay outside the gene matches. CDR1 and CDR2 (germline): ENHRY, SYGVKD. The DNA for the CDR3 is TGTGCCATCAGTGGAGCCGGGACAGACGATTCACCCCTCCACTTT. It codes for CAISGAGTDDSPLHF.

In DNA, the CDR3 is TGTGCCAGCAGCTTAGCCCGGACAGGTCTCCAGCATTTT. Residues: CASSLARTGLQHF. The chain couples TRBV7-6 to TRBJ1-5; 7 bases are a match to TRBD1. Per the germline V gene, CDR1 is SGHVS and CDR2 is FNYEAQ. The V and J ends lost 0 bases and 12 bases, in that order; junction bases with no gene match: 5. This CDR3 has 13 amino acids.

This clonotype was recorded many times. The chain has TRBV10-3 and TRBJ1-6; D not resolved. Germline lookup yields CDR1 ENHRY and CDR2 SYGVKD. This CDR3 comprises 18 residues. Trimming left V 2 bases short and J 7 bases short, with 21 bases between. Here the CDR3 reads CAISELWARPVGNSPLHF. In DNA form, the CDR3 reads TGTGCCATCAGTGAGCTTTGGGCCCGCCCTGTAGGCAATTCACCCCTCCACTTT.

The chain uses TRBV6-2 or TRBV6-3 and TRBJ2-3, with unresolved D. Between the trimmed V and J ends, which lost 2 bases and 6 bases, there was a span of 9 bases. From germline, CDR1 is MNHEY and CDR2 SVGEGT. The CDR3 totals 13 residues. CDR3 sequence: CASSYEDRDTQYF. The CDR3 DNA sequence: TGTGCCAGCAGTTACGAAGATAGGGATACGCAGTATTTT.

This clonotype appeared many times. The CDR3 DNA sequence: TGTGCCAGCAGCCAAGGGAGGGGGTGGGACAATGAGCAGTTCTTC. It codes for CASSQGRGWDNEQFF. The gene calls are TRBV3-1 and TRBJ2-1; D is tentatively TRBD1 or TRBD2 (6 bases each). This CDR3 contains 15 residues. V was shortened by 1 base and J by 5 bases, with 12 bases between the two germline ends. Looked up from germline, CDR1 is LGHDT and CDR2 is YNNKEL (reference sequence).